This TCR beta chain was identified in a study of blood T cell repertoires in COVID-19. Study background: Samples came from the United States, Italy and Spain, spanning acute and convalescent COVID-19. Nucleic acid was either cDNA or gDNA, and it came from T cells, B-cell-depleted T cells, or PBMCs.

The length of the CDR3 is 17 residues. CDR1 and CDR2 from the germline V gene are SGHNT and YYREEE (reference sequence). Unmatched junction bases numbered 8, after V lost 0 bases and J lost 7 bases. The table lists this clone with a few counts. Under the authors' procedure: Reference gene primers were amplified, and this amplification served to estimate nucleated cell counts. Only in-frame clones appear in the TCRdb table, and some are missing; sequencing was by immunoSEQ multiplex PCR. D and trimming were read from the DNA, whereas the V and J calls and clone size are those reported in that table. The profile shows around 120,000 clones, around 79% of them singletons.

The receptor was derived from a man in his 70s with acute or convalescent COVID-19. The sequenced sample was peripheral blood. V and J are TRBV5-4 and TRBJ2-4; 12 nucleotides agree with TRBD2. CDR3: CASSLGPSGGAPNIQYF. The DNA of the CDR3 is TGTGCCAGCAGCTTGGGACCTAGCGGGGGGGCCCCGAACATTCAGTACTTC.